This T cell receptor (beta chain) originates from a study of blood T cell repertoires in COVID-19. Study details: From the United States, Italy and Spain came samples of acute and convalescent COVID-19.

The study drew participants aged about 18 to 95 years from about two dozen US areas. Allocation to cohorts depended on clinical history reported by the participants. Donors of Cohort 3 who recovered were those that had two negative PCRs, clearance, or symptom resolution. Method: immunoSEQ multiplex PCR; TCRdb's copy keeps in-frame clones and lacks some. The sample lists some 530,000 clones, approximately 86% occurring once. This clone was found once. Germline V gene lookup returns CDR1 SGHTA and CDR2 FQGNSA. V was shortened by 2 bases and J by 4 bases, with 8 bases between the two germline ends. This CDR3 spans 13 amino acids.

Sequencing was carried out using PBMCs or T cells enriched from blood (not recorded which). The genes are TRBV7-2 and TRBJ1-1; the D is unclear. This receptor was taken from a woman aged 55-70 years who had recovered from COVID-19. The CDR3 here is CASSLREGTEAFF. The CDR3 DNA sequence: TGTGCCAGCAGCTTACGGGAGGGCACTGAAGCTTTCTTT.